What follows are 20 T cell receptor beta chains derived from one specimen sequenced in a study of cytomegalovirus exposure and HLA in healthy donors. Use of 60 Vbeta and 13 Jbeta primers characterized the PCR. Sequencing was performed with immunoSEQ multiplex PCR; in TCRdb, only in-frame clones are kept and a portion is missing. The table includes roughly 80,000 clones, roughly 70% detected once. Sequencing was performed on PBMCs. These receptor sequences come from a man aged 55 to 70 in good health and CMV-seropositive.

The chain joins TRBV11-2 to TRBJ2-1; the match to TRBD2 covers 8 bases. Germline V gene sequence: CDR1 SGHAT, CDR2 FQNNGV. Germline trimming cut 2 bases from V and 2 bases from J; bases unmatched to any gene: 2. The CDR3 is made up of 15 amino acids. The CDR3 DNA follows: TGTGCCAGCAGCTTAAGTAGCGGGGCCTACAATGAGCAGTTCTTC. It specifies CASSLSSGAYNEQFF.

The V call is TRBV6-6, the J call TRBJ2-5; 9 nucleotides match TRBD1. V was clipped by 11 bases and J by 5 bases; unmatched bases: 9. The CDR3 consists of 13 residues. In germline, CDR1 is MNHNY, CDR2 SVGAGI (reference sequence). The CDR3 loop is CACITGGGETQYF. CDR3 nucleotides: TGTGCCTGTATCACAGGGGGCGGGGAGACCCAGTACTTC.

Only one count was recorded for this clone. The chain couples TRBV18 to TRBJ2-1, with TRBD1 matching over 7 bases. CDR1 KGHSH and CDR2 LQKENI come from the germline V gene. CDR3 length equals 14 residues. J gave up 6 bases and V 1 base, and 3 bases lay outside the gene matches. CDR3 protein: CASSPQGALNEQFF. The CDR3 nucleotides read TGTGCCAGCTCACCACAGGGGGCCCTCAATGAGCAGTTCTTC. The complete variable domain, with remaining parts taken from reference TRBV18 and TRBJ2-1, reads NAGVMQNPRHLVRRRGQEARLRCSPMKGHSHVYWYRQLPEEGLKFMVYLQKENIIDESGMPKERFSAEFPKEGPSILRIQQVVRGDSAAYFCASSPQGALNEQFFGPGTRLTVL.

The gene calls are TRBV5-6 and TRBJ2-3; 11 bases agree with TRBD2. Per the germline V gene, CDR1 is SGHDT and CDR2 is YYEEEE. Trimming removed 3 bases from V and 3 bases from J; junction bases left unmatched: 9. The CDR3 contains 17 residues. This CDR3 is CASSSLAGGPGTDTQYF. The CDR3 DNA follows: TGTGCCAGCAGCTCCTTAGCGGGGGGGCCGGGGACAGATACGCAGTATTTT.

J is TRBJ2-5 and V is TRBV28, with 8 nucleotides matching TRBD1. The CDR3 consists of 14 residues. The J segment lost 5 bases and the V segment lost 3 bases, leaving 5 bases of the junction unmatched. Germline V lookup: CDR1 MDHEN, CDR2 SYDVKM. The CDR3 nucleotides read TGTGCCAGCAGTTTTGCAGGGGGCGAGGAGACCCAGTACTTC. Protein product: CASSFAGGEETQYF.

The V and J genes are TRBV30 and TRBJ1-5; 9 nucleotides line up with TRBD1. The V gene end was trimmed by 8 bases and the J gene end by 0 bases; junction bases not matched to a gene: 14. This CDR3 has 17 residues. Germline V lookup: CDR1 GTSNPN, CDR2 SVGIG (reference sequence). CDR3 bases: TGTGCCAGCCTCGCCCCACAGGGGGCAGATAGCAATCAGCCCCAGCATTTT. Encoded protein: CASLAPQGADSNQPQHF.

The chain has TRBV19 and TRBJ1-6; 8 bases map to TRBD1. This CDR3 comprises 14 residues. From germline, CDR1 is LNHDA and CDR2 SQIVND (reference sequence). Unmatched junction bases numbered 1, after V lost 3 bases and J lost 6 bases. The DNA for the CDR3 is TGTGCCAGTAGTATTGGACAGGGTAATTCACCCCTCCACTTT. Protein: CASSIGQGNSPLHF.

The chain recombines TRBV28 with TRBJ2-2; 15 bases are a match to TRBD2. The V gene end was trimmed by 3 bases and the J gene end by 3 bases; junction bases not matched to a gene: 11. This CDR3 has 20 residues. CDR1 MDHEN and CDR2 SYDVKM come from the germline V gene. DNA for the CDR3: TGTGCCAGCAGTTTCCCCGGACTAGCGGGGGGGCATAGGGACACCGGGGAGCTGTTTTTT. The encoded protein is CASSFPGLAGGHRDTGELFF.

By share of the sample, this clone is medium-sized. This chain connects TRBV7-9 to TRBJ2-5; the match to TRBD1 covers 7 bases. J lost 4 bases, V lost 2 bases, and 4 bases had no gene match. This CDR3 is 14 amino acids long. The V gene's germline CDR1 is SEHNR and CDR2 FQNEAQ (reference sequence). CDR3 coding DNA: TGTGCCAGCAGCTTACCCACAGGGGCAGAGACCCAGTACTTC. Translation gives CASSLPTGAETQYF.

The genes are TRBV6-1 and TRBJ1-3; 10 nucleotides agree with TRBD1. Per germline, CDR1 MNHNS and CDR2 SASEGT. J was trimmed by 8 bases and V by 6 bases; bases with no gene match: 10. The CDR3 sequence is 15 residues long. The CDR3 region has the DNA TGTGCCAGCAGGACCGGCGGGACAGGGGTTCACACCATATATTTT. This codes for CASRTGGTGVHTIYF.

The chain carries TRBV6-4 and TRBJ2-3; weak D call: TRBD1 (5 bases). CDR1 and CDR2 from the germline V gene are MRHNA and SNTAGT. V lost 5 bases to trimming and J lost 2 bases, with 14 bases between them. This CDR3 spans 15 amino acids. The chain's CDR3 is CASSTLLGDTDTQYF. DNA for the CDR3: TGTGCCAGCAGTACCCTTTTAGGGGACACAGATACGCAGTATTTT.

The genes are TRBV11-1 and TRBJ2-1, with TRBD2 matching over 8 bases. The CDR3 has 14 amino acids. The germline CDR1 and CDR2 sequences are SGHAT and FQDESV (reference sequence). The ends lost 6 bases at V and 7 bases at J; junction bases unmatched: 8. The CDR3 spells CASSPSGLVNEQFF. DNA for the CDR3: TGTGCCAGCAGTCCCTCGGGACTAGTAAATGAGCAGTTCTTC.

V gene TRBV6-5 combines with J gene TRBJ2-2, with a tentative D call TRBD1 (6 bases). Germline CDR1 MNHEY, CDR2 SVGAGI. V lost 7 bases and J lost 3, with 15 bases in between. The CDR3 consists of 15 residues. This CDR3 reads CASIAWTEYTGELFF. The CDR3 region has the DNA TGTGCCAGCATCGCCTGGACAGAGTACACCGGGGAGCTGTTTTTT.

The rearrangement joins TRBV7-9 to TRBJ2-5, with D possibly matching TRBD1 (5 bases). Germline assignment: CDR1 SEHNR and CDR2 FQNEAQ (reference sequence). The CDR3 runs to 14 residues. Trimming removed 2 bases from V and 5 bases from J, with 12 bases in between. The CDR3 loop reads CASSLRGRGETQYF. CDR3 nucleotides: TGTGCCAGCAGCTTAAGGGGAAGGGGCGAGACCCAGTACTTC.

This clone has a single count. The rearrangement joins TRBV6-5 to TRBJ2-3; 9 bases fit TRBD1. After removal of 4 bases from V and 0 bases from J, the junction contained 2 bases not matched to a gene. Germline V gene lookup returns CDR1 MNHEY and CDR2 SVGAGI. This CDR3 region has 15 residues. The CDR3 protein is CASSWTGASTDTQYF. In DNA, the CDR3 is TGTGCCAGCAGTTGGACAGGGGCTAGCACAGATACGCAGTATTTT.

The chain uses TRBV6-5 and TRBJ1-5; no definite D call. The CDR3 is made up of 14 amino acids. Germline CDR1 is MNHEY and CDR2 is SVGAGI. V was trimmed by 4 bases and J by 2 bases, leaving 9 bases between them. CDR3 region: CASSSGFRNQPQHF. The CDR3 DNA is TGTGCCAGCAGTTCGGGATTTCGCAATCAGCCCCAGCATTTT.

V gene TRBV6-1 combines with J gene TRBJ2-1; 11 positions match TRBD2. Germline V gives CDR1 MNHNS, CDR2 SASEGT. With V trimmed by 6 bases and J by 2 bases, 3 bases remained unmatched. The CDR3 has 15 residues. The CDR3 here is CASSLSGGAYNEQFF. Written as DNA, the CDR3 is TGTGCCAGCAGCCTTAGCGGGGGGGCCTACAATGAGCAGTTCTTC.

This clone was found a few times. The gene calls are TRBV5-1 and TRBJ2-1; TRBD2 matches at 13 bases. Per the germline V gene, CDR1 is SGHRS and CDR2 is YFSETQ. CDR3 length equals 16 residues. V gave up 4 bases and J gave up 8 bases; unmatched junction bases: 9. CDR3 region: CASSGGTSGTGYEQFF. The CDR3 nucleotides read TGCGCCAGCAGCGGAGGGACTAGCGGGACTGGCTATGAGCAGTTCTTC.

This clone was seen a handful of times. V and J are TRBV9 and TRBJ2-7; possible D gene TRBD1, 7 bases. The CDR3 is 15 amino acids. Trimming took off 3 bases at V and 5 bases at J, with 18 bases between the two ends. CDR1 is SGDLS, CDR2 YYNGEE, per germline. CDR3 protein: CASSAGGGAIDEQYF. The CDR3 DNA follows: TGTGCCAGCAGCGCCGGAGGGGGCGCGATCGACGAGCAGTACTTC.

The rearrangement links TRBV5-1 to TRBJ2-3; a possible D gene is TRBD2 (6 bases). Trimming pared 0 bases from V and 6 bases from J, leaving 17 bases between. The CDR3 runs 16 residues. Germline V gene sequence: CDR1 SGHRS, CDR2 YFSETQ. CDR3 DNA sequence: TGCGCCAGCAGCTTGGCCGCGGGACCGAACGTCGATACGCAGTATTTT. Translated, it gives CASSLAAGPNVDTQYF.